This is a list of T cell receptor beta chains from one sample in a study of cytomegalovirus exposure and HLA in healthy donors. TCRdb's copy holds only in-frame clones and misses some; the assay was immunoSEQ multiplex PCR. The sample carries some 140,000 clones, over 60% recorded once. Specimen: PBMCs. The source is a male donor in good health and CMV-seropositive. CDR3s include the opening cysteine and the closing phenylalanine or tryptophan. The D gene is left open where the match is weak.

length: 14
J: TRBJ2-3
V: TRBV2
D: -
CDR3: CASQSGSYTDTQYF
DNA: TGTGCCAGCCAGTCGGGGTCTTACACAGATACGCAGTATTTT

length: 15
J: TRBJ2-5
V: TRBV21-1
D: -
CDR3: CASSKLPGRGETQYF
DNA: TGTGCCAGCAGCAAATTACCGGGGAGGGGGGAGACCCAGTACTTC

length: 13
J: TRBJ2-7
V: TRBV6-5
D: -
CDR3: CASSHPGTWEQYF
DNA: TGTGCCAGCAGTCATCCCGGGACATGGGAGCAGTACTTC

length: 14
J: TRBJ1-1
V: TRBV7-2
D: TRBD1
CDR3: CASSLTGGDTEAFF
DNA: TGTGCCAGCAGCTTAACAGGGGGGGACACTGAAGCTTTCTTT

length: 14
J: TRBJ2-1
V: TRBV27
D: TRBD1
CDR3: CASRRQGPINEQFF
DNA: TGTGCCAGCAGGCGACAGGGACCCATCAATGAGCAGTTCTTC

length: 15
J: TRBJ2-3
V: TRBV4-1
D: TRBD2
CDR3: CASSQERGGLYTQYF
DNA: TGCGCCAGCAGCCAAGAACGGGGGGGACTTTATACGCAATATTTT

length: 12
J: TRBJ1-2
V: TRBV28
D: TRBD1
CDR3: CASSSTGVGYTF
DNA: TGTGCCAGCAGTTCTACAGGGGTTGGCTACACCTTC

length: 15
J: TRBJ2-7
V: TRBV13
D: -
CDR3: CASSLVLAATYEQYF
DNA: TGTGCCAGCAGCTTAGTACTGGCGGCTACCTACGAGCAGTACTTC

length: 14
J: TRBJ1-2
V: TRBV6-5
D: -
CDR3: CASSYSWGEDGYTF
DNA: TGTGCCAGCAGTTACTCGTGGGGAGAGGATGGCTACACCTTC

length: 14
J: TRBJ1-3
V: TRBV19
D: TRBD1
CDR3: CASSTRTGGNTIYF
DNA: TGTGCCAGTAGTACGAGGACAGGCGGAAACACCATATATTTT

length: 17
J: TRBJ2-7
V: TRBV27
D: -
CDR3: CASSLYPLGARPYEQYF
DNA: TGTGCCAGCAGTTTATATCCCTTAGGCGCTAGGCCCTACGAGCAGTACTTC

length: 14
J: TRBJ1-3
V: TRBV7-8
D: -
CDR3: CASSLVGSGNTIYF
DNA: TGTGCCAGCAGCTTAGTGGGGAGCGGAAACACCATATATTTT

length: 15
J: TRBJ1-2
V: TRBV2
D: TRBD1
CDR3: CASSETGQGGYGYTF
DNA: TGTGCCAGCAGTGAAACTGGACAGGGGGGGTATGGCTACACCTTC

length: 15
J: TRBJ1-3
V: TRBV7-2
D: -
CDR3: CASSLNDGVANTIYF
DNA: TGTGCCAGCAGCTTAAACGACGGAGTTGCAAACACCATATATTTT

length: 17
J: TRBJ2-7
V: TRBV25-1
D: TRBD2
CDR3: CASSEFSGTSGRYEQYF
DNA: TGTGCCAGCAGTGAATTTAGCGGGACTAGCGGGAGGTACGAGCAGTACTTC

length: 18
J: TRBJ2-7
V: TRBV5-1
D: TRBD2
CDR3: CASSLVVARLAGPYEQYF
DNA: TGCGCCAGCAGCTTGGTTGTGGCAAGACTAGCGGGACCCTACGAGCAGTACTTC

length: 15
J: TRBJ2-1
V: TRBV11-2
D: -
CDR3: CASSPTASSYNEQFF
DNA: TGTGCCAGCAGCCCGACAGCGAGCTCCTACAATGAGCAGTTCTTC

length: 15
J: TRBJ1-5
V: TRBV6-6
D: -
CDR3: CASRPGRGSRQPQHF
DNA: TGTGCCAGCAGACCCGGACGGGGAAGTAGGCAGCCCCAGCATTTT

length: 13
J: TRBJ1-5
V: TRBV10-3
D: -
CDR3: CAITDGSNQPQHF
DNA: TGTGCCATCACTGACGGTAGCAATCAGCCCCAGCATTTT

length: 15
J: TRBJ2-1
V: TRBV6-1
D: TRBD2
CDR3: CASSGLAGGPNEQFF
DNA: TGTGCCAGCAGTGGACTAGCGGGAGGGCCAAATGAGCAGTTCTTC

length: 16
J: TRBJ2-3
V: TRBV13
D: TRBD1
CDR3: CASSPGQGWGTDTQYF
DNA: TGTGCCAGCAGCCCGGGACAGGGATGGGGCACAGATACGCAGTATTTT

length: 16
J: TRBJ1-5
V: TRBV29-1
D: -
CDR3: CSVEGPPEGGNQPQHF
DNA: TGCAGCGTTGAAGGGCCCCCCGAGGGGGGGAATCAGCCCCAGCATTTT

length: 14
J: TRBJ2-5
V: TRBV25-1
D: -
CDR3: CASSEFGGQETQYF
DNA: TGTGCCAGCAGTGAATTTGGAGGGCAAGAGACCCAGTACTTC

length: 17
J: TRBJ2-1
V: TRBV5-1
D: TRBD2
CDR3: CASSLYASGGAYNEQFF
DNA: TGCGCCAGCAGCTTGTACGCTAGCGGGGGGGCCTACAATGAGCAGTTCTTC

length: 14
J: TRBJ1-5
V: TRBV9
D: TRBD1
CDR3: CASSDGQGGQPQHF
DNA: TGTGCCAGCAGCGACGGACAGGGGGGTCAGCCCCAGCATTTT

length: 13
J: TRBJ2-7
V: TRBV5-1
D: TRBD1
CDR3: CAARTGLSYEQYF
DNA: TGCGCCGCCCGGACAGGATTATCGTACGAGCAGTACTTC

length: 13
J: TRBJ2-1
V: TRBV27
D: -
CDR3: CASSYSRYNEQFF
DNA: TGTGCCAGCAGTTATTCGCGGTACAATGAGCAGTTCTTC

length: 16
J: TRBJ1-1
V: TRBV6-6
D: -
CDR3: CASSYSRLAGYTEAFF
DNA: TGTGCCAGCAGTTACTCGAGGCTCGCAGGGTACACTGAAGCTTTCTTT

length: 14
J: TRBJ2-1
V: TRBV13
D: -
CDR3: CASSLGRTDNEQFF
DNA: TGTGCCAGCAGCTTAGGACGGACAGACAATGAGCAGTTCTTC

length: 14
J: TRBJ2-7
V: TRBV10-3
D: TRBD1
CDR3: CAISAQGAVYEQYF
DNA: TGTGCCATCAGTGCACAGGGGGCCGTCTACGAGCAGTACTTC

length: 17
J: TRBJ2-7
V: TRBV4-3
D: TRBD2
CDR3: CASSQDRGLAGIYEQYF
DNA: TGCGCCAGCAGCCAAGATCGGGGACTAGCGGGGATCTACGAGCAGTACTTC

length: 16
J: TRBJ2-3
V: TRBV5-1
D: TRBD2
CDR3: CASSRRERGGTDTQYF
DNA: TGCGCCAGCAGCAGGAGAGAGCGGGGGGGCACAGATACGCAGTATTTT

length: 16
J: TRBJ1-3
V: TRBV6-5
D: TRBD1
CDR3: CASSYSGDRAGNTIYF
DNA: TGTGCCAGCAGTTACTCGGGTGACAGGGCTGGAAACACCATATATTTT

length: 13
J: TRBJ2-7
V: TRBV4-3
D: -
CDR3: CASSQDVTGEQYF
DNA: TGCGCCAGCAGCCAAGATGTTACGGGGGAGCAGTACTTC

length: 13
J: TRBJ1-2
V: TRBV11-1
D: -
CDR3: CASSRTFNYGYTF
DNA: TGTGCCAGCAGTCGGACTTTTAACTATGGCTACACCTTC

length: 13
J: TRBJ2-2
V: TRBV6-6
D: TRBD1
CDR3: CASRQGESGELFF
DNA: TGTGCCAGCCGACAGGGGGAATCCGGGGAGCTGTTTTTT

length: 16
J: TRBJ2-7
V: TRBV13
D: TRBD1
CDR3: CASSLIKGTGVYEQYF
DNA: TGTGCCAGCAGCTTAATTAAGGGGACAGGGGTTTACGAGCAGTACTTC

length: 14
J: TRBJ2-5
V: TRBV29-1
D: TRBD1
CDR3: CSVPGQGHQETQYF
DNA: TGCAGCGTTCCGGGACAGGGACACCAAGAGACCCAGTACTTC

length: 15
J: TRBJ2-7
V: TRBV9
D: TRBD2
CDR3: CASSVATGLADEQYF
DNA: TGTGCCAGCAGCGTAGCTACTGGACTAGCGGACGAGCAGTACTTC

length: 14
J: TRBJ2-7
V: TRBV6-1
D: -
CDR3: CASRKGGATYEQYF
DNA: TGTGCCAGCAGAAAAGGCGGGGCGACCTACGAGCAGTACTTC

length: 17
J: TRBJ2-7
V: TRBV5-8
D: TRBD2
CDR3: CASSLELAGDISYEQYF
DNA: TGTGCCAGCAGCTTGGAGCTAGCGGGGGATATCTCCTACGAGCAGTACTTC

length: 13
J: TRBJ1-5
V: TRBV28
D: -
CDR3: CASIRIGNQPQHF
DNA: TGTGCCAGCATCAGGATAGGCAATCAGCCCCAGCATTTT

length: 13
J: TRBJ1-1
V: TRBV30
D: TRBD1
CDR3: CAWSWTGRTEAFF
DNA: TGTGCCTGGAGTTGGACAGGTAGGACTGAAGCTTTCTTT

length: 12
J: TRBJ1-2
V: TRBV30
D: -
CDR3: CAWSLGAYGYTF
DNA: TGTGCCTGGAGCCTTGGGGCCTATGGCTACACCTTC